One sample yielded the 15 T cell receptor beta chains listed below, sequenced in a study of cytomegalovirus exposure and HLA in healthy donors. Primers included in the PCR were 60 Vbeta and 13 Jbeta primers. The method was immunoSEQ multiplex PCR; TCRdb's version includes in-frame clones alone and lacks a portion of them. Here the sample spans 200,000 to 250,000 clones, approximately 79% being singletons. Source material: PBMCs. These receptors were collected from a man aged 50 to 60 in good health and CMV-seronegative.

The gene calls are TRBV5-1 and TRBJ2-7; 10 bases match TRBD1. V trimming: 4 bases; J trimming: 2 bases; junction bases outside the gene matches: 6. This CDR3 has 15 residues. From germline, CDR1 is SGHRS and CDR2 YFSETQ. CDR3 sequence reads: CASSPGQGIAYEQYF. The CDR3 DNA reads TGCGCCAGCAGCCCGGGACAGGGGATAGCCTACGAGCAGTACTTC. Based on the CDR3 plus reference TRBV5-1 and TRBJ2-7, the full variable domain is KAGVTQTPRYLIKTRGQQVTLSCSPISGHRSVSWYQQTPGQGLQFLFEYFSETQRNKGNFPGRFSGRQFSNSRSEMNVSTLELGDSALYLCASSPGQGIAYEQYFGPGTRLTVT.

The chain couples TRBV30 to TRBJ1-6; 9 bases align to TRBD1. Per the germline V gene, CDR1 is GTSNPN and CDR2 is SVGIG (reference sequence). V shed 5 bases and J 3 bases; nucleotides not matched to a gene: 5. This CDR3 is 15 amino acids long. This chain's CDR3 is CAWLQGAVYNSPLHF. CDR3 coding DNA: TGTGCCTGGCTACAGGGGGCAGTCTATAATTCACCCCTCCACTTT.

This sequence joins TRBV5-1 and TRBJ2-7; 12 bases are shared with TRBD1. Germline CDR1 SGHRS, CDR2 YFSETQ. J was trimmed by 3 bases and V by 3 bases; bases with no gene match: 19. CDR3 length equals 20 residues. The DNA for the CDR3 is TGCGCCAGCAGCTCCCAACCCTCCGGGACAGGGGGCTCCAGAAGCTACGAGCAGTACTTC. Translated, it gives CASSSQPSGTGGSRSYEQYF. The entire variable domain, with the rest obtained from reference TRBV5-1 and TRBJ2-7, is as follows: KAGVTQTPRYLIKTRGQQVTLSCSPISGHRSVSWYQQTPGQGLQFLFEYFSETQRNKGNFPGRFSGRQFSNSRSEMNVSTLELGDSALYLCASSSQPSGTGGSRSYEQYFGPGTRLTVT.

DNA of the CDR3: TGCAGCGTCCGAACTAGCGGGAGGGCCGACGAGCAGTACTTC. Its translation: CSVRTSGRADEQYF. The rearrangement uses TRBV29-1 and TRBJ2-7, with 13 bases fitting TRBD2. After removal of 6 bases from V and 5 bases from J, the junction contained 7 bases not matched to a gene. CDR3 length: 14 residues. Germline CDR1 reads SQVTM; CDR2 reads ANQGSEA.

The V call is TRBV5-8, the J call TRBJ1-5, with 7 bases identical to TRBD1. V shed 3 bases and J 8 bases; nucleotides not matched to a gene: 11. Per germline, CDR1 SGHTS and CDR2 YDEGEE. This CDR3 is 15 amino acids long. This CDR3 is CASSSGGKVLEPQHF. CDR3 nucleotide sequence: TGTGCCAGCAGCTCAGGGGGTAAGGTGCTAGAGCCCCAGCATTTT.

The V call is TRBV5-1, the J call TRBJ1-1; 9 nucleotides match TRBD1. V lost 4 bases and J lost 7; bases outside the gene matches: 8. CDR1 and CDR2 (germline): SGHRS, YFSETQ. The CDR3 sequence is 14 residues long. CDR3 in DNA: TGCGCCAGCAGCCCGGGACAGGGATGGAATGAAGCTTTCTTT. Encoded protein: CASSPGQGWNEAFF.

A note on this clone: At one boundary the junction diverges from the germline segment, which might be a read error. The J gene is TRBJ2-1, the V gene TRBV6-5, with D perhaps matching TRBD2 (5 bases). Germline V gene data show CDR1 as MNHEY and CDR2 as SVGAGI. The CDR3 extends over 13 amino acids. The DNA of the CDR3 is TGTGCCAGCAGCCGACTATCCTCCAATGAGCAGTTCTTC. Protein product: CASSRLSSNEQFF.

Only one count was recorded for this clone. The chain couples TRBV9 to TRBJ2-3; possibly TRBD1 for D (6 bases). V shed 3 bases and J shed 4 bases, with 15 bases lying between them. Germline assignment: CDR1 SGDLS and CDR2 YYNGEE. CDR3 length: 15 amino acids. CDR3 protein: CASSESSGVPDTQYF. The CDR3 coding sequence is TGTGCCAGCAGCGAGAGTTCAGGGGTCCCAGATACGCAGTATTTT.

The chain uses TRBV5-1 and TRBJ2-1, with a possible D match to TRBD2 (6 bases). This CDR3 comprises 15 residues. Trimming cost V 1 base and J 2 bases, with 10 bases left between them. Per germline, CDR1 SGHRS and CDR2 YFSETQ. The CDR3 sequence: CASSLPGVAYNEQFF. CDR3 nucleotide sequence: TGCGCCAGCAGCTTGCCGGGAGTCGCCTACAATGAGCAGTTCTTC. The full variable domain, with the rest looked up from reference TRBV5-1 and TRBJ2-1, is KAGVTQTPRYLIKTRGQQVTLSCSPISGHRSVSWYQQTPGQGLQFLFEYFSETQRNKGNFPGRFSGRQFSNSRSEMNVSTLELGDSALYLCASSLPGVAYNEQFFGPGTRLTVL.

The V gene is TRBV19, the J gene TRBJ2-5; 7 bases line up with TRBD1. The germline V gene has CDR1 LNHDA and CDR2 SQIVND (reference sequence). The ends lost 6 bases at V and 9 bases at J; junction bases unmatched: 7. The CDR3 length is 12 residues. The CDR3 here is CASSGLDRPQYF. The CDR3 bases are TGTGCCAGTAGCGGGTTGGACAGGCCCCAGTACTTC.

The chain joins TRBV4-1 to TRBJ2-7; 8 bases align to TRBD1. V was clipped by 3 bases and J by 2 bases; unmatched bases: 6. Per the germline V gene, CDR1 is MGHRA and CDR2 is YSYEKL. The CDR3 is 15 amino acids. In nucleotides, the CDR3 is TGCGCCAGCAGCCATCAGGGGGCGGTCCCCTACGAGCAGTACTTC. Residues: CASSHQGAVPYEQYF.

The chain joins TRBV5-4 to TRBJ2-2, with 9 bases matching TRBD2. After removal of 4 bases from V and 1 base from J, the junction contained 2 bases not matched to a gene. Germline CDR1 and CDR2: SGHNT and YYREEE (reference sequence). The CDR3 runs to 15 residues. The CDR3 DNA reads TGTGCCAGCAGCCCGACTAGCGGGAACACCGGGGAGCTGTTTTTT. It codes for CASSPTSGNTGELFF.

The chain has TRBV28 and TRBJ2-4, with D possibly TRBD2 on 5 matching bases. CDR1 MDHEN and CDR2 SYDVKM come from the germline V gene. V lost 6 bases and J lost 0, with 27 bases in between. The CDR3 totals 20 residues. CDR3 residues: CASSDDKGLSGGLAKNIQYF. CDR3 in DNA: TGTGCCAGCAGCGACGATAAGGGTCTGAGCGGTGGGCTAGCCAAAAACATTCAGTACTTC.

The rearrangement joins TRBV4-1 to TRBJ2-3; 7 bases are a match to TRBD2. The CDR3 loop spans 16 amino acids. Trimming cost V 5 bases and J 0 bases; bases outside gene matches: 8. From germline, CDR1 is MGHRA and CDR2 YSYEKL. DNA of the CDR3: TGCGCCAGCAGCGGCCTGATAGCGGGTAGCACAGATACGCAGTATTTT. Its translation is CASSGLIAGSTDTQYF.

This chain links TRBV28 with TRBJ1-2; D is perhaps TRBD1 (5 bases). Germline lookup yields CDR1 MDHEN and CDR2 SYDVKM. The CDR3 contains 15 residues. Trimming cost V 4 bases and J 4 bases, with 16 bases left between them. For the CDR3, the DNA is TGTGCCAGCAGTTCTGGCGGCGGGGGGACCTATGGCTACACCTTC. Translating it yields CASSSGGGGTYGYTF.